The text below deals with one T cell receptor beta chain. The antigen remains unidentified. These data are taken from a study of identical twins. Overall study results and limits: Out-of-frame TCR alpha sharing observed in monozygotic twins exceeded model estimates.

The V end lost 5 bases, the J end lost 6 bases, and 26 bases lay between the germline ends. The CDR3 sequence is 18 residues long. Germline values: CDR1 MDHEN, CDR2 SYDVKM. TCRdb used MiXCR to reprocess the 5' RACE reads, holding one entry per CDR3 protein. The sample yields a few hundred thousand distinct CDR3 sequences, about 12% seen once. The sample was also linked to a second study, of yellow fever vaccine responses in identical twins.

The TCR comes from a woman aged 18-29 years in good health. The chain employs TRBV28 and TRBJ2-1, with TRBD1 as a possible D gene (5 bases). Sequenced sample: CD8+ T cells sorted from blood. The CDR3 reads CASSTKRLGRALGNEQFF. The CDR3, as DNA: TGTGCCAGCAGTACCAAAAGATTGGGCAGGGCATTAGGCAATGAGCAGTTCTTC.